One sample yielded the 4 T cell receptor beta chains listed below, sequenced in a study of blood T cell repertoires in COVID-19. Sequencing used immunoSEQ multiplex PCR; TCRdb keeps in-frame clones, though not all of them. The sample holds almost 300,000 clones, about nine tenths seen once. Source material: peripheral blood. The source is a woman aged 30 to 39 with COVID-19, enrolled during active disease.

The V and J genes are TRBV19 and TRBJ2-1; TRBD2 agrees at 7 bases. Germline-derived CDR1 and CDR2 are LNHDA and SQIVND (reference sequence). The V gene end was trimmed by 8 bases and the J gene end by 5 bases; junction bases not matched to a gene: 12. The CDR3 has 15 amino acids. The CDR3 coding sequence is TGTGCCAGTTTGAGGTGGGCGGGGGACCACAATGAGCAGTTCTTC. Protein sequence: CASLRWAGDHNEQFF.

This clone was recorded only once. The chain is built from TRBV6-5 and TRBJ1-6; 8 bases are shared with TRBD1. Germline-derived CDR1 and CDR2 are MNHEY and SVGAGI. The CDR3 is 14 residues long. V shed 7 bases, J shed 10 bases, and the junction held 9 bases outside the gene matches. The CDR3 loop reads CASTPGQGPSPLHF. In DNA form, the CDR3 reads TGTGCCAGCACCCCCGGACAGGGCCCCTCACCCCTCCACTTT.

V and J are TRBV7-9 and TRBJ2-7; perhaps TRBD2 as D (5 bases). Germline loops: CDR1 SEHNR, CDR2 FQNEAQ (reference sequence). This CDR3 has 12 amino acids. V lost 4 bases and J lost 11, with 15 bases in between. The CDR3 bases are TGTGCCAGCAGCTCAGGTCGGGGATTAGAGTACTTC. It codes for CASSSGRGLEYF.

The chain couples TRBV18 to TRBJ1-2; unclear D gene. Germline CDR1 reads KGHSH; CDR2 reads LQKENI. This CDR3 region has 13 residues. V lost 3 bases and J lost 4, with 9 bases in between. CDR3: CASSPIRSYGYTF. Written as DNA, the CDR3 is TGTGCCAGCTCACCGATACGTAGCTATGGCTACACCTTC.